Below are 29 T cell receptor beta chains sequenced from a single sample in a study of regulatory T cells in long-lasting Graves disease. Time point in this sample: persistent/refractory GD, antithyroid drugs over 5 years with positive TRAb. The TCR library was made from RNA that had been extracted from PBMCs in TRIzol. Arm-PCR of CDR3 regions with iRepertoire HTBI primers generated TCR beta libraries. TCRdb called the multiplex PCR reads again in MiXCR, with one record for every CDR3 protein. The top ten clones hold approximately 28% of a sample with a few hundred thousand distinct CDR3 sequences, less than 25% of them seen once. The sequencing here drew on peripheral blood mononuclear cells (PBMCs), taken when the disease was refractory, from a patient treated with antithyroid drugs. These receptors came from a female donor with Graves disease.

In the case of this clonotype: This sequence is one base from a far larger clone and is likely a read error. The conserved final phenylalanine or tryptophan is absent from the CDR3, which likely points to a read error. The rearrangement links TRBV7-9 to TRBJ2-5; TRBD1 matches 10 bases. The trim removed 0 bases at V and 4 bases at J, leaving 2 bases unmatched. The CDR3 extends over 15 amino acids. Germline loops: CDR1 SEHNR, CDR2 FQNEAQ (reference sequence). The CDR3 reads CASSLAGTGVETQYL. The CDR3 region has the DNA TGTGCCAGCAGCTTAGCCGGGACAGGGGTAGAGACCCAGTACCTC.

This clonotype occurred many times. The rearrangement joins TRBV11-2 to TRBJ2-5; D perhaps matches TRBD1 (6 bases). V was cut by 5 bases and J by 4 bases, with 20 bases left in between. The V gene's germline CDR1 is SGHAT and CDR2 FQNNGV. The CDR3 runs to 16 residues. DNA of the CDR3: TGTGCCAGCAGCCCGCATACAGGGATACAGAGAGAGACCCAGTACTTC. Amino acid sequence: CASSPHTGIQRETQYF.

This clonotype was found many times. V gene TRBV12-3 or TRBV12-4 combines with J gene TRBJ2-5; 9 positions agree with TRBD1. The trim removed 2 bases at V and 4 bases at J, leaving 17 bases unmatched. The CDR3 loop spans 19 amino acids. The CDR3 region has the DNA TGTGCCAGCAGTTTAACTTCCCGCGGGACAGGGAGTGGAGCAGAGACCCAGTACTTC. Residues: CASSLTSRGTGSGAETQYF.

V and J are TRBV13 and TRBJ1-2; D not resolved. V was cut by 0 bases and J by 8 bases, with 16 bases left in between. The CDR3 runs to 15 residues. Germline V gives CDR1 PRHDT, CDR2 FYEKMQ (reference sequence). The CDR3 nucleotides read TGTGCCAGCAGCTTAGGGGGCCCGGGCCAAGGGGGCTACACCTTC. It encodes CASSLGGPGQGGYTF.

This clonotype was seen more than once but under ten times. The V call is TRBV9, the J call TRBJ1-2, with D hard to call. Per the germline V gene, CDR1 is SGDLS and CDR2 is YYNGEE. The CDR3 is 12 residues long. Trimming removed 0 bases from V and 8 bases from J, with 8 bases in between. As DNA, the CDR3 is TGTGCCAGCAGCGTAGCCACGTCCGGCTACACCTTC. This sequence encodes CASSVATSGYTF.

This clonotype was seen a handful of times. The chain links TRBV27 to TRBJ2-5; D remains unclear. Germline-derived CDR1 and CDR2 are MNHEY and SMNVEV (reference sequence). Deletions cut 0 bases from V and 5 bases from J, with 10 bases between. CDR3 size: 14 residues. CDR3 loop: CASSLSSATETQYF. The CDR3 coding sequence is TGTGCCAGCAGTTTATCCTCAGCGACCGAGACCCAGTACTTC.

In its sample, this clonotype was seen a few times. The chain has TRBV19 and TRBJ1-5; weak D call: TRBD1 (5 bases). There are 14 residues in the CDR3. CDR1 LNHDA and CDR2 SQIVND come from the germline V gene (reference sequence). V lost 2 bases to trimming and J lost 6 bases, with 11 bases between them. The CDR3 bases are TGTGCCAGTAGTATAAGGGGTCCTCCTCAGCCCCAGCATTTT. Amino acid sequence: CASSIRGPPQPQHF.

This clonotype was recorded a few times. This chain connects TRBV28 to TRBJ2-7, with TRBD2 matching over 10 bases. The germline V gene has CDR1 MDHEN and CDR2 SYDVKM. V lost 1 base to trimming and J lost 7 bases; unmatched junction nucleotides: 7. The CDR3 contains 15 residues. The CDR3 DNA is TGTGCCAGCAGTTTATTGTCTAGCGGGAGTTTTGAGCAGTACTTC. Residues: CASSLLSSGSFEQYF.

In this sample, this clonotype turned up a few times. A much larger clone is a single base away; this may be a read error. The chain recombines TRBV7-2 with TRBJ2-7; 10 positions agree with TRBD2. The length of the CDR3 is 15 residues. V shed 4 bases and J 1 base; nucleotides not matched to a gene: 4. Germline lookup yields CDR1 SGHTA and CDR2 FQGNSA. For the CDR3, the DNA is TGTGCCAGCAGCTCCGGACTAGCGGAATCCTACGAGCAGTACTTC. Its protein product is CASSSGLAESYEQYF.

This clonotype was counted many times. This chain connects TRBV7-2 to TRBJ1-2; possible D gene TRBD1, 6 bases. Germline V gene lookup returns CDR1 SGHTA and CDR2 FQGNSA. This CDR3 region has 15 residues. V was pared by 1 base and J by 4 bases, with 13 bases between. CDR3 region: CASSLDVGRGYGYTF. The DNA for the CDR3 is TGTGCCAGCAGCTTAGATGTGGGCAGGGGCTATGGCTACACCTTC.

This clonotype was counted at least ten times. V is TRBV28 and J is TRBJ2-4, with D possibly called TRBD1 or TRBD2 (6 bases each). The CDR3 covers 15 residues. The V and J ends lost 8 bases and 0 bases respectively, with 14 bases between them. Per the germline V gene, CDR1 is MDHEN and CDR2 is SYDVKM. This CDR3 reads CASGPWGAAKNIQYF. The CDR3 DNA follows: TGTGCCAGCGGACCCTGGGGGGCAGCCAAAAACATTCAGTACTTC.

This chain joins TRBV13 and TRBJ1-2; 8 nucleotides align to TRBD1. The CDR3 runs 14 residues. Germline-derived CDR1 and CDR2 are PRHDT and FYEKMQ (reference sequence). The J segment lost 7 bases and the V segment lost 5 bases, leaving 9 bases of the junction unmatched. The CDR3 loop is CASSPSGTGGGYTF. In nucleotides, the CDR3 is TGTGCCAGCAGCCCTAGTGGGACAGGAGGTGGCTACACCTTC. Variable domain in full (rest from reference TRBV13 and TRBJ1-2): AAGVIQSPRHLIKEKRETATLKCYPIPRHDTVYWYQQGPGQDPQFLISFYEKMQSDKGSIPDRFSAQQFSDYHSELNMSSLELGDSALYFCASSPSGTGGGYTFGSGTRLTVV.

This clonotype was detected a few times. The chain carries TRBV3-2 and TRBJ2-3; the tabulated D call, TRBD2, remains unverified against the DNA. TRBV3-2 is reported as a pseudogene. The CDR3 contains 19 residues. This CDR3 reads CASSHSPSGAGEAVDTQYF. The CDR3 nucleotides read TGTGCCAGCAGCCACTCCCCGTCCGGAGCGGGAGAGGCGGTAGATACGCAGTATTTT.

This clonotype has just a few counts. V and J are TRBV29-1 and TRBJ1-4; 11 positions agree with TRBD1. The V and J ends lost 7 bases and 0 bases, in that order; junction bases with no gene match: 7. The V gene's germline CDR1 is SQVTM and CDR2 ANQGSEA. CDR3 length: 16 residues. CDR3 sequence: CSAGDRGIATNEKLFF. The CDR3 DNA reads TGCAGCGCTGGGGACAGGGGGATAGCAACTAATGAAAAACTGTTTTTT.

V gene TRBV19 combines with J gene TRBJ1-6, with TRBD1 matching 11 bases. The CDR3 length is 17 residues. CDR1 is LNHDA and CDR2 is SQIVND in the germline V gene (reference sequence). Trimming cost V 3 bases and J 6 bases; bases outside gene matches: 7. Here the CDR3 DNA reads TGTGCCAGTAGTATGATGAGGACAGGGGGCCGTAATTCACCCCTCCACTTT. This encodes CASSMMRTGGRNSPLHF.

This chain joins TRBV19 and TRBJ2-3; 7 nucleotides line up with TRBD2. Germline V gene data show CDR1 as LNHDA and CDR2 as SQIVND (reference sequence). CDR3 length: 16 amino acids. V lost 1 base, J lost 2 bases, and 6 bases stayed unmatched. CDR3 loop: CASSIAAAGATDTQYF. The CDR3 DNA is TGTGCCAGTAGTATAGCCGCTGCGGGAGCCACAGATACGCAGTATTTT. Using reference TRBV19 and TRBJ2-3 for the parts outside the CDR3, the full variable domain is DGGITQSPKYLFRKEGQNVTLSCEQNLNHDAMYWYRQDPGQGLRLIYYSQIVNDFQKGDIAEGYSVSREKKESFPLTVTSAQKNPTAFYLCASSIAAAGATDTQYFGPGTRLTVL.

This clonotype has more than one count but fewer than ten. This sequence joins TRBV7-9 and TRBJ2-4; D remains unclear. The CDR3 covers 14 residues. Trimming shortened V by 4 bases and J by 3 bases, and 10 bases separated the two germline ends. Germline values: CDR1 SEHNR, CDR2 FQNEAQ (reference sequence). CDR3 protein: CASSSVSVKNIQYF. The CDR3 nucleotides are TGTGCCAGCAGCTCCGTATCGGTCAAAAACATTCAGTACTTC.

The sample holds one count of this clonotype. With a much larger clone just one base away, this may be a read error. The chain employs TRBV6-1 and TRBJ2-5; the D call may be TRBD1 or TRBD2 (5 bases each). V was shortened by 6 bases and J by 2 bases, with 22 bases between the two germline ends. Germline lookup yields CDR1 MNHNS and CDR2 SASEGT. This CDR3 region has 17 residues. The CDR3 nucleotides are TGTGCCAGCAGAAGATCAACCGGGACGGGTGGTCAAGAGACCCAGTACTTC. Translated: CASRRSTGTGGQETQYF.

This rearrangement joins TRBV5-5 to TRBJ2-2; weak D call: TRBD2 (6 bases). Trimming left V 4 bases short and J 6 bases short, with 16 bases between. CDR1 is SGHKS, CDR2 YYEKEE, per germline (reference sequence). This CDR3 contains 15 residues. CDR3 nucleotides: TGTGCCAGCAGCCAACTAGCTGGGCGGCCCGGGGAGCTGTTTTTT. This sequence encodes CASSQLAGRPGELFF.

As regards this clonotype: This clone may be a read error of a much larger clone one base away. This rearrangement joins TRBV6-2 or TRBV6-3 to TRBJ2-5; D ambiguous. CDR3 size: 14 residues. Trimming cost V 2 bases and J 7 bases, with 14 bases left between them. CDR1 and CDR2 (germline): MNHEY, SVGEGT. The CDR3 loop is CASSYDTGRGTQYF. The CDR3 DNA follows: TGTGCCAGCAGTTACGATACGGGTAGAGGGACCCAGTACTTC.

This clonotype appeared a single time. Possible read error: a much larger clone is one base away. The chain employs TRBV7-8 and TRBJ1-2, with D unresolved. There are 17 residues in the CDR3. CDR1 is SGHVS, CDR2 FQNEAQ, per germline. The CDR3 DNA reads TGTGTCAGCAGCCGATATTCGGGGAATCAAGCTAACTATGGCTACACCTTC. It translates to CVSSRYSGNQANYGYTF.

The chain recombines TRBV2 with TRBJ2-7; 9 bases are a match to TRBD2. Losses at the gene ends were 8 bases for V and 0 bases for J; bases not matched to a gene: 20. In germline, CDR1 is SNHLY, CDR2 FYNNEI. The CDR3 extends over 19 amino acids. This chain's CDR3 is CASSPQAFGAGGSSYEQYF. CDR3 DNA: TGTGCCAGCTCACCACAGGCGTTCGGAGCGGGAGGAAGCTCCTACGAGCAGTACTTC.

CDR3 in amino acids: CASSEGGPGNQPQHF. In nucleotides, the CDR3 is TGTGCCAGCAGTGAGGGCGGGCCCGGCAATCAGCCCCAGCATTTT. This chain joins TRBV25-1 and TRBJ1-5; D call uncertain. The germline gives CDR1 MGHDK, CDR2 SYGVNS. The CDR3 length is 15 residues. The germline V and J ends were trimmed by 3 bases and 2 bases, with 11 bases remaining between them.

The chain carries TRBV7-2 and TRBJ1-6; D unresolved. CDR1 and CDR2 (germline): SGHTA, FQGNSA. Trimming removed 3 bases from V and 10 bases from J, with 16 bases in between. CDR3 length equals 15 residues. The CDR3 DNA reads as TGTGCCAGCAGCTTTGAGGGAGGCGGATTGTCACCCCTCCACTTT. Amino acids: CASSFEGGGLSPLHF.

V gene TRBV3-1 combines with J gene TRBJ1-2; D is undetermined. Germline V gene lookup returns CDR1 LGHDT and CDR2 YNNKEL (reference sequence). The V end was cut by 1 base, the J end by 7 bases, with 22 bases between. The CDR3 contains 17 residues. This CDR3 is CASSQGISGWGSSGYTF. The CDR3 coding sequence is TGTGCCAGCAGCCAAGGCATTAGTGGCTGGGGAAGTAGTGGCTACACCTTC. Using reference TRBV3-1 and TRBJ1-2 for the parts outside the CDR3, the full variable domain is DTAVSQTPKYLVTQMGNDKSIKCEQNLGHDTMYWYKQDSKKFLKIMFSYNNKELIINETVPNRFSPKSPDKAHLNLHINSLELGDSAVYFCASSQGISGWGSSGYTFGSGTRLTVV.

The J gene is TRBJ2-7, the V gene TRBV2; TRBD1 aligns across 10 bases. The CDR3 runs to 12 residues. Germline loops: CDR1 SNHLY, CDR2 FYNNEI. The V gene end was trimmed by 6 bases and the J gene end by 5 bases; junction bases not matched to a gene: 1. Written as DNA, the CDR3 is TGTGCCAGCAGGACAGGGGGCAACGAGCAGTACTTC. Translating gives CASRTGGNEQYF.

This sequence joins TRBV28 and TRBJ2-5; D remains unclear. Germline CDR1 reads MDHEN; CDR2 reads SYDVKM. This CDR3 spans 16 amino acids. The V end was cut by 2 bases, the J end by 4 bases, with 17 bases between. The CDR3 nucleotides are TGTGCCAGCAGTTTAGGGCCCCGCGTTGTTGGAGAGACCCAGTACTTC. Amino acid sequence: CASSLGPRVVGETQYF.

This rearrangement joins TRBV10-3 to TRBJ1-5; the D gene is possibly TRBD1 (6 bases). Trimming shortened V by 10 bases and J by 4 bases, and 17 bases separated the two germline ends. Per germline, CDR1 ENHRY and CDR2 SYGVKD. The CDR3 sequence is 14 residues long. The CDR3 DNA follows: TGTGCCACCCCGGGACACCCCATGAATCAGCCCCAGCATTTT. Its translation: CATPGHPMNQPQHF.

This clonotype was observed a handful of times. The V call is TRBV6-1, the J call TRBJ1-5; 9 positions match TRBD1. From germline, CDR1 is MNHNS and CDR2 SASEGT. V was pared by 7 bases and J by 0 bases, with 7 bases of the junction left unmatched. The CDR3 loop spans 16 amino acids. The DNA of the CDR3 is TGTGCCAGCATTGGACAGGGGTCCCTTAGCAATCAGCCCCAGCATTTT. It specifies CASIGQGSLSNQPQHF.